This T cell receptor (beta chain) originates from a study of blood T cells in healthy people across ages. Study-wide points: Long-lived and aged donors differed, with more naive CD4+ cells and higher diversity in the long-lived. PBMCs left unsorted prevented a conclusive naive versus antigen-experienced comparison.

As for this clonotype: Its antigen is as yet unknown.

A second PCR, run for about 7 to 11 cycles, used a sample-barcoded 5' primer plus a J-beta primer mix. One entry per CDR3 protein, called by TCRdb with MiXCR from the 5' RACE reads. Here the sample spans hundreds of thousands of distinct CDR3 sequences, more than 20% being singletons. Germline values: CDR1 DFQATT, CDR2 SNEGSKA (reference sequence). This CDR3 contains 13 residues. Germline trimming cut 5 bases from V and 3 bases from J; bases unmatched to any gene: 3. This chain links TRBV20-1 with TRBJ2-5, with 10 bases lining up with TRBD2. The sample was blood. The sequence was obtained from a man between 65 and 85 years old in good health. The CDR3 spells CSAGTSAEETQYF. In DNA form, the CDR3 reads TGCAGTGCTGGGACTAGCGCTGAAGAGACCCAGTACTTC.